One sample yielded the 26 T cell receptor beta chains listed below, sequenced in a study of blood T cell repertoires in COVID-19. Assay: immunoSEQ multiplex PCR; the TCRdb copy retains only in-frame clones and omits some. The table records 200,000 to 300,000 clones, 83% of them present only once. Specimen: peripheral blood. The receptors here all came from a human donor in a cohort sampled during active COVID-19.

The chain is built from TRBV24-1 and TRBJ2-1; D call uncertain. Germline CDR1 and CDR2: KGHDR and SFDVKD. This CDR3 region has 14 residues. V was pared by 9 bases and J by 1 base, with 12 bases between. The CDR3 sequence: CATAIFLSYNEQFF. CDR3 nucleotides: TGTGCCACCGCTATCTTCCTGTCCTACAATGAGCAGTTCTTC.

The genes are TRBV15 and TRBJ1-2; tentatively, D is TRBD1 (5 bases). The CDR3 covers 14 residues. Germline CDR1 and CDR2: LNHNV and YYDKDF (reference sequence). The V gene lost 0 bases and the J gene lost 7 bases, with 12 bases spanning the gap. The CDR3 sequence: CATSRDPRVGGYTF. CDR3 DNA: TGTGCCACCAGCAGAGACCCCAGGGTTGGTGGCTACACCTTC.

V is TRBV5-6 and J is TRBJ2-1; D might be TRBD1 (6 bases). The V end lost 4 bases, the J end lost 4 bases, and 15 bases lay between the germline ends. CDR1 SGHDT and CDR2 YYEEEE come from the germline V gene. The CDR3 is 15 amino acids. The CDR3 nucleotides are TGTGCCAGCAGCCTTCGGGTGGACAGTTACAATGAGCAGTTCTTC. This gives the protein CASSLRVDSYNEQFF. The full variable domain, with the rest looked up from reference TRBV5-6 and TRBJ2-1, is DAGVTQSPTHLIKTRGQQVTLRCSPKSGHDTVSWYQQALGQGPQFIFQYYEEEERQRGNFPDRFSGHQFPNYSSELNVNALLLGDSALYLCASSLRVDSYNEQFFGPGTRLTVL.

This chain uses TRBV4-2 with TRBJ2-5; 12 positions agree with TRBD2. The V segment lost 4 bases and the J segment 5 bases; nucleotides outside the gene matches: 8. This CDR3 contains 16 residues. From germline, CDR1 is LGHNA and CDR2 YNFKEQ. The CDR3 DNA follows: TGTGCCAGCAGCCGGGCCCCCGGGACTAGCGGGGAGACCCAGTACTTC. This codes for CASSRAPGTSGETQYF.

The table lists this clone with a few counts. The V and J genes are TRBV19 and TRBJ2-7; 10 nucleotides match TRBD1. The ends lost 5 bases at V and 0 bases at J; junction bases unmatched: 1. The CDR3 spans 14 residues. CDR1 is LNHDA and CDR2 is SQIVND in the germline V gene (reference sequence). For the CDR3, the DNA is TGTGCCAGTAGTCGGACAGGGGGCTCCTACGAGCAGTACTTC. Translating gives CASSRTGGSYEQYF.

The V gene is TRBV18, the J gene TRBJ1-6; a weak D match, TRBD1 (5 bases). Trimming pared 2 bases from V and 5 bases from J, leaving 13 bases between. This CDR3 region has 16 residues. Germline CDR1 reads KGHSH; CDR2 reads LQKENI. In DNA form, the CDR3 reads TGTGCCAGCTCACCAACGGGACTGCAGAATAATTCACCCCTCCACTTT. Its translation is CASSPTGLQNNSPLHF.

The chain has TRBV30 and TRBJ2-7; 9 bases fit TRBD1. This CDR3 has 12 amino acids. The J segment lost 6 bases and the V segment lost 3 bases, leaving 3 bases of the junction unmatched. Germline CDR1 GTSNPN, CDR2 SVGIG (reference sequence). CDR3 amino acids: CAWSDRGGEQYF. The DNA of the CDR3 is TGTGCCTGGAGCGACAGGGGGGGCGAGCAGTACTTC.

This clone was seen at least ten times. For the CDR3, the DNA is TGTGCCAGTAACCTAGCGGGGGGCGGGTTGGAGACCCAGTACTTC. Protein: CASNLAGGGLETQYF. The chain links TRBV19 to TRBJ2-5, with 11 bases lining up with TRBD2. V shed 7 bases and J 5 bases; nucleotides not matched to a gene: 9. This CDR3 is built from 15 residues. CDR1 and CDR2 (germline): LNHDA, SQIVND (reference sequence).

This chain uses TRBV7-9 with TRBJ2-3, with D uncertain. This CDR3 has 15 residues. V dropped 4 bases and J dropped 0 bases, with 11 bases sitting between them. Germline loops: CDR1 SEHNR, CDR2 FQNEAQ (reference sequence). CDR3 DNA sequence: TGTGCCAGCAGCTCCCGCCTGACTAGCACAGATACGCAGTATTTT. Its protein is CASSSRLTSTDTQYF.

The chain is built from TRBV9 and TRBJ1-6, with 7 bases lining up with TRBD1. The CDR3 covers 14 residues. Looked up from germline, CDR1 is SGDLS and CDR2 is YYNGEE. Trimming removed 0 bases from V and 12 bases from J; junction bases left unmatched: 6. The CDR3 bases are TGTGCCAGCAGCGTAGGGACAGGTCGATTACCCCTCCACTTT. Its translation: CASSVGTGRLPLHF. Using reference TRBV9 and TRBJ1-6 for the parts outside the CDR3, the full variable domain is DSGVTQTPKHLITATGQRVTLRCSPRSGDLSVYWYQQSLDQGLQFLIQYYNGEERAKGNILERFSAQQFPDLHSELNLSSLELGDSALYFCASSVGTGRLPLHFGNGTRLTVT.

This chain links TRBV4-1 with TRBJ1-1; TRBD1 is a possible D gene (6 bases). The length of the CDR3 is 15 residues. Trimming took off 5 bases at V and 7 bases at J, with 20 bases between the two ends. Germline CDR1 MGHRA, CDR2 YSYEKL. The CDR3 spells CASSSDRLSRNEAFF. DNA for the CDR3: TGCGCCAGCAGCTCTGACAGGTTGTCTAGGAATGAAGCTTTCTTT.

The chain has TRBV6-6 and TRBJ2-3; D unclear. CDR1 is MNHNY and CDR2 is SVGAGI in the germline V gene (reference sequence). The CDR3 loop spans 14 amino acids. The V gene lost 7 bases and the J gene lost 1 base, with 12 bases spanning the gap. Written as DNA, the CDR3 is TGTGCCAGCACCCCCGGCCAGGGCACAGATACGCAGTATTTT. This gives the protein CASTPGQGTDTQYF.

The V call is TRBV27, the J call TRBJ2-7, with D possibly TRBD1 on 6 matching bases. With 2 bases removed from V and 4 bases from J, the gap between germline ends came to 18 bases. The length of the CDR3 is 16 residues. CDR1 MNHEY and CDR2 SMNVEV come from the germline V gene (reference sequence). The CDR3 is CASSLNYVAGAYEQYF. In DNA form, the CDR3 reads TGTGCCAGCAGTTTAAATTATGTGGCAGGGGCGTACGAGCAGTACTTC.

The genes are TRBV28 and TRBJ1-4; 8 bases fit TRBD1. With 5 bases clipped from V and 1 base from J, the junction kept 6 bases outside the gene matches. The germline V gene has CDR1 MDHEN and CDR2 SYDVKM. This CDR3 is 16 amino acids long. The chain's CDR3 is CASSSNRGGTNEKLFF. CDR3 sequence (DNA): TGTGCCAGCAGTAGCAACAGGGGGGGAACTAATGAAAAACTGTTTTTT.

The J gene is TRBJ2-1, the V gene TRBV19; 7 nucleotides line up with TRBD2. V was clipped by 11 bases and J by 4 bases; unmatched bases: 11. The germline V gene encodes CDR1 LNHDA and CDR2 SQIVND (reference sequence). This CDR3 contains 14 residues. The CDR3 DNA reads TGTGCCGCGGGGGTGGAGCGCGCTTACAATGAGCAGTTCTTC. Its protein product is CAAGVERAYNEQFF.

The chain joins TRBV30 to TRBJ2-7, with TRBD1 matching over 7 bases. This CDR3 spans 14 amino acids. The germline gives CDR1 GTSNPN, CDR2 SVGIG (reference sequence). V dropped 7 bases and J dropped 3; count of bases not matched to a gene: 12. The CDR3 is CAFRPTGQFYEQYF. The CDR3 DNA sequence: TGTGCCTTCCGTCCCACGGGACAGTTCTACGAGCAGTACTTC. The variable domain in full, completed from reference TRBV30 and TRBJ2-7, reads SQTIHQWPATLVQPVGSPLSLECTVEGTSNPNLYWYRQAAGRGLQLLFYSVGIGQISSEVPQNLSASRPQDRQFILSSKKLLLSDSGFYLCAFRPTGQFYEQYFGPGTRLTVT.

The chain employs TRBV20-1 and TRBJ1-2, with TRBD1 identical over 8 bases. J was trimmed by 4 bases and V by 6 bases; bases with no gene match: 7. The germline V gene encodes CDR1 DFQATT and CDR2 SNEGSKA (reference sequence). This CDR3 spans 13 amino acids. The CDR3 nucleotides read TGCAGTGCAAGTGGACAGGGCGGCTATGGCTACACCTTC. This gives the protein CSASGQGGYGYTF.

This clone has a handful of counts. The chain employs TRBV5-1 and TRBJ2-3, with a tentative D call TRBD1 (5 bases). The germline V gene has CDR1 SGHRS and CDR2 YFSETQ. V lost 5 bases and J 5 bases, leaving 15 bases between the germline ends. CDR3 length: 14 amino acids. This CDR3 reads CASSKGVDGDTQYF. Here the CDR3 DNA reads TGCGCCAGCAGTAAAGGGGTCGACGGAGATACGCAGTATTTT.

This clone is a singleton in its sample. This rearrangement joins TRBV27 to TRBJ2-3; D uncertain. CDR1 and CDR2 (germline): MNHEY, SMNVEV (reference sequence). This CDR3 is 14 amino acids long. V dropped 7 bases and J dropped 0 bases, with 11 bases sitting between them. As DNA, the CDR3 is TGTGCCAGCACCCCCACTCCTAGCACAGATACGCAGTATTTT. It is translated as CASTPTPSTDTQYF.

This clone was observed at least ten times. The rearrangement joins TRBV12-2 to TRBJ2-7; the table's D gene call, TRBD1, was not cross checked with the DNA. TRBV12-2 is labeled a pseudogene. This CDR3 contains 16 residues. The CDR3 DNA is TGTGCAAGTCGCCCAACGACGGACAGGGCTACCTACGAGCAGTACTTC. Translation gives CASRPTTDRATYEQYF.

Comment on this clone: Within the sample, other DNA sequences also encode this same CDR3. The genes are TRBV6-5 and TRBJ2-3, with 11 positions matching TRBD2. Germline values: CDR1 MNHEY, CDR2 SVGAGI. This CDR3 is 15 amino acids long. V lost 2 bases and J lost 3; bases outside the gene matches: 1. CDR3 nucleotide sequence: TGTGCCAGCAGTTACCTAGCGGGAGGAACAGATACGCAGTATTTT. It encodes CASSYLAGGTDTQYF.

The V and J genes are TRBV19 and TRBJ2-7; 7 positions match TRBD1. Germline CDR1 and CDR2: LNHDA and SQIVND (reference sequence). The length of the CDR3 is 12 residues. The V and J ends lost 8 bases and 1 base, in that order; junction bases with no gene match: 2. This chain's CDR3 is CASPTGSYEQYF. In DNA, the CDR3 is TGTGCCAGTCCGACAGGGTCCTACGAGCAGTACTTC.

The chain uses TRBV14 and TRBJ2-2, with 8 bases aligning to TRBD2. Per the germline V gene, CDR1 is SGHDN and CDR2 is FVKESK. The V and J ends lost 3 bases and 0 bases, in that order; junction bases with no gene match: 6. The length of the CDR3 is 17 residues. The CDR3 is CASSQYLAGSNTGELFF. The CDR3 DNA is TGTGCCAGCAGCCAGTACTTAGCGGGATCGAACACCGGGGAGCTGTTTTTT.

The genes are TRBV3-1 (or the pseudogene TRBV3-2) and TRBJ1-6, with 9 positions matching TRBD1. The CDR3 covers 14 residues. Germline assignment: CDR1 LGHDT and CDR2 YNNKEL (reference sequence). Trimming removed 4 bases from V and 9 bases from J; junction bases left unmatched: 4. Written as DNA, the CDR3 is TGTGCCAGCAGCCGGGACAGGGTTAGTTCACCCCTCCACTTT. As protein: CASSRDRVSSPLHF.

As concerns this clone: Sequence at one end of the junction differs from germline and may be a read error. V is TRBV19 and J is TRBJ2-2, with D possibly TRBD2 on 5 matching bases. Germline assignment: CDR1 LNHDA and CDR2 SQIVND (reference sequence). The CDR3 is made up of 13 amino acids. Here the CDR3 DNA reads TGTGCCAGTAGTATAGAGGGCACCGGGGAACTGTTTTTT. Its translation: CASSIEGTGELFF.

This sequence joins TRBV28 and TRBJ1-2; 8 bases map to TRBD1. This CDR3 region has 14 residues. Germline CDR1 is MDHEN and CDR2 is SYDVKM. V gave up 2 bases and J gave up 5 bases; unmatched junction bases: 4. The CDR3 sequence is CASSLRQGRYGYTF. DNA of the CDR3: TGTGCCAGCAGTTTACGACAGGGGAGGTATGGCTACACCTTC.